Listed below are T cell receptor beta chains from one sample, sequenced in a study of cytomegalovirus exposure and HLA in healthy donors. The method was immunoSEQ multiplex PCR; TCRdb's version includes in-frame clones alone and lacks a portion of them. Here the sample spans fewer than 350,000 clones, roughly 90% being singletons. The specimen sequenced was PBMCs. The receptors were sampled from a young woman in good health and CMV-seronegative. Both conserved end residues are part of each CDR3. D genes are given only for firm matches. Clone size is shown for a subset of rows, as once, few, many or a class of expanded clone.

j_gene	d_gene	abundance	v_gene	CDR3nt	CDR3aa
TRBJ1-1	TRBD1	once	TRBV27	TGTGCCAGCAGGTGGACAGGGAGGACTGAAGCTTTCTTT	CASRWTGRTEAFF
TRBJ2-5	TRBD2	.	TRBV6-5	TGTGCCAGCAGTTTAGCGGGGGGTCTCCAAGAGACCCAGTACTTC	CASSLAGGLQETQYF
TRBJ1-1	.	.	TRBV27	TGTGCCGCCACCGAAAGGGAAGGGGCTGAAGCTTTCTTT	CAATEREGAEAFF
TRBJ2-7	.	.	TRBV13	TGTGCCAGCAGCTCCTCTTCATCGAGCGAGCAGTACTTC	CASSSSSSSEQYF
TRBJ1-1	.	.	TRBV27	TGTGCCAGCAGTTTATATCCCGGGAACACTGAAGCTTTCTTT	CASSLYPGNTEAFF
TRBJ2-2	.	.	TRBV4-1	TGCGCCAGCAGCCACCCCGGGATTTTTGGGGAGAACACCGGGGAGCTGTTTTTT	CASSHPGIFGENTGELFF
TRBJ2-1	TRBD1	.	TRBV7-9	TGTTCCAGCAGCTTGGGACAGGGGAATGAGCAGTTCTTC	CSSSLGQGNEQFF
TRBJ2-7	TRBD1	.	TRBV18	TGTGCCAGCTCCGGGACAGGGGGTATCTACGAGCAGTACTTC	CASSGTGGIYEQYF
TRBJ2-2	.	.	TRBV2	TGTGCCAGCCACTGGGCCCCGAACACCGGGGAGCTGTTTTTT	CASHWAPNTGELFF
TRBJ2-7	.	.	TRBV7-9	TGTGCCAGCAGTCCCGGAGGGCTGAGCTACGAGCAGTACTTC	CASSPGGLSYEQYF
TRBJ1-1	.	.	TRBV2	TGTGCCAGCAGTGAAAGTAGAATGAACACTGAAGCTTTCTTT	CASSESRMNTEAFF
TRBJ2-1	TRBD2	many	TRBV6-1	TGTGCCAGCAGCGAAGCGGGAGGTACGGTCAATGAGCAGTTCTTC	CASSEAGGTVNEQFF
TRBJ1-5	TRBD1	.	TRBV19	TGTGCCAGTAGCCTGGGACAGGGGAACAATCAGCCCCAGCATTTT	CASSLGQGNNQPQHF
TRBJ2-1	TRBD2	.	TRBV7-3	TGTGCCAGCAGCTTCGGCGGGGGGGGCAATGAGCAGTTCTTC	CASSFGGGGNEQFF
TRBJ2-5	TRBD2	.	TRBV11-2	TGTGCCAGCAGCTTAGATGTTCTGCTAGCGGGGGGGCCCGGAGAGGAGACCCAGTACTTC	CASSLDVLLAGGPGEETQYF
TRBJ1-1	.	.	TRBV30	TGTGCCTGGACCACAGGGTTCACTGAAGCTTTCTTT	CAWTTGFTEAFF
TRBJ2-1	.	once	TRBV5-1	TGCGCCAGCAGCTTAGGGGCTGAATCCTACAATGAGCAGTTCTTC	CASSLGAESYNEQFF
TRBJ2-7	TRBD1	once	TRBV9	TGTGCCAGCAGCGTCGGTGGGACAGGTATCCTCTACGAGCAGTACTTC	CASSVGGTGILYEQYF
TRBJ1-5	.	once	TRBV27	TGTGCCAGCAAAAGGGGTGAAGCTAGCAATCAGCCCCAGCATTTT	CASKRGEASNQPQHF
TRBJ1-2	TRBD1	.	TRBV5-1	TGCGCCAGCAGCTTCGGGGGGCTGGGACAGGGGGTATTTATGGATGGCTACACCTTC	CASSFGGLGQGVFMDGYTF
TRBJ1-5	.	.	TRBV11-1	TGTGCCAGCAGCTTAGGGGGGGGCAGCAATCAGCCCCAGCATTTT	CASSLGGGSNQPQHF
TRBJ2-1	TRBD2	.	TRBV7-6	TGTGCCAGCAGCTTAAGTACGAGCTGGGGGGGCTACAATGAGCAGTTCTTC	CASSLSTSWGGYNEQFF
TRBJ2-7	.	.	TRBV7-3	TGTGCCAGCAGCTTACCGGACACCAACTACGAGCAGTACTTC	CASSLPDTNYEQYF
TRBJ1-5	.	.	TRBV7-8	TGTGCCAGCACACCCCAGGCGTATAGCAATCAGCCCCAGCATTTT	CASTPQAYSNQPQHF
TRBJ1-1	TRBD1	.	TRBV19	TGTGCCAGTAGTCTCTCAGGGGGCACTGAAGCTTTCTTT	CASSLSGGTEAFF
TRBJ2-1	TRBD1	once	TRBV9	TGTGCCAGCAGCCCCCGACAGGGAACCTACAATGAGCAGTTCTTC	CASSPRQGTYNEQFF
TRBJ2-1	TRBD2	.	TRBV5-4	TGTGCCAGCAGCTTGGGGGGCCTAGCGGGGGGGAATGAGCAGTTCTTC	CASSLGGLAGGNEQFF
TRBJ2-7	TRBD1	.	TRBV7-6	TGTGCCAGCAGCCTATCCAGGACAGGGGTCGAGCAGTACTTC	CASSLSRTGVEQYF
TRBJ2-3	.	.	TRBV5-1	TGCGCCAGCAGCTTGGTAATGAGCGGGAGCACAGATACGCAGTATTTT	CASSLVMSGSTDTQYF
TRBJ2-7	.	.	TRBV4-1	TGCGCCAGCAGCCAAACGACAGGTAGCTCCTACGAGCAGTACTTC	CASSQTTGSSYEQYF
TRBJ2-3	.	.	TRBV13	TGTGCCAGCAGCTTATTAACAGATACGCAGTATTTT	CASSLLTDTQYF
TRBJ2-1	TRBD2	.	TRBV6-6	TGTGCCAGCATTGGACTAGCGGGGGTGAATGAGCAGTTCTTC	CASIGLAGVNEQFF
TRBJ1-2	.	.	TRBV7-3	TGTGCCAGCAGCCCGGGCCGAGCGGTTGATGGCTACACCTTC	CASSPGRAVDGYTF
TRBJ2-7	TRBD2	.	TRBV27	TGTGCCAGCAGTTTGGCGGGGGAGAGCAACCAATACGAGCAGTACTTC	CASSLAGESNQYEQYF
TRBJ2-7	.	.	TRBV5-1	TGCGCCAGCAGCTTGGGAGGATCGGCCTACGAGCAGTACTTC	CASSLGGSAYEQYF
TRBJ1-1	TRBD1	.	TRBV5-4	TGTGCCAGCAGCTTATTGGGACAGGGGAACACTGAAGCTTTCTTT	CASSLLGQGNTEAFF
TRBJ1-1	TRBD1	.	TRBV4-1	TGCGCCAGCAGCCACATACAGGGGACTGAAGCTTTCTTT	CASSHIQGTEAFF
TRBJ1-6	.	.	TRBV7-9	TGTGCCAGCCAAGGAGGGTTGACTAATTCACCCCTCCACTTT	CASQGGLTNSPLHF
TRBJ2-7	.	.	TRBV10-3	TGTGCCATCAGTGCCCATACGGGGCAGTACTTC	CAISAHTGQYF
TRBJ1-5	.	.	TRBV18	TGTGCCAGCTCACCAGAGGGTGTAGAGGGTCAGCCCCAGCATTTT	CASSPEGVEGQPQHF
TRBJ2-2	TRBD2	.	TRBV7-9	TGTGCCAGCAGCCCCCATAGCGGGGGGATTTACACCGGGGAGCTGTTTTTT	CASSPHSGGIYTGELFF
TRBJ1-2	.	.	TRBV7-9	TGTTCCAGCAGCCTCCAAACCATCGGGGGAGACAAGAGAGGAGGCTACACCTTC	CSSSLQTIGGDKRGGYTF
TRBJ2-1	TRBD1	.	TRBV15	TGTGCCACCAGCAGAGAAATGACAGGGACCTACAATGAGCAGTTCTTC	CATSREMTGTYNEQFF